Shown below are 14 T cell receptor beta chains from a single sample sequenced in a study of CD8 T cells in Susac syndrome. It was with random hexamers that roughly 0.5 to 1 ug RNA was reverse transcribed. TCRdb recomputed calls from the immunoSEQ multiplex PCR reads with MiXCR, one row per CDR3 protein. The profile shows a few hundred thousand distinct CDR3 sequences, about 95% of them singletons. Material for sequencing was CD4+ T cells from PBMCs. The receptor source for this set is a human donor with multiple sclerosis.

The rearrangement links TRBV12-3 or TRBV12-4 to TRBJ1-5; no clear D. V lost 1 base to trimming and J lost 9 bases, with 10 bases between them. This CDR3 has 13 residues. Here the CDR3 DNA reads TGTGCCAGCAGTTTAGATCCGGACCCGCCCCAGCATTTT. Its protein is CASSLDPDPPQHF.

V and J are TRBV4-2 and TRBJ2-7; D gene unclear. The ends were cut back, 5 bases at V and 0 bases at J, with 8 bases in the middle. CDR1 is LGHNA, CDR2 YNFKEQ, per germline. There are 13 residues in the CDR3. CDR3 DNA: TGTGCCAGCAGCTCCACACACTCCTACGAGCAGTACTTC. Translating it yields CASSSTHSYEQYF.

This sequence joins TRBV6-2 or TRBV6-3 and TRBJ1-1, with unresolved D. This CDR3 spans 15 amino acids. The germline V and J ends were trimmed by 7 bases and 5 bases, with 20 bases remaining between them. Germline CDR1 and CDR2: MNHEY and SVGEGT. In nucleotides, the CDR3 is TGTGCCAGCATCCCCCACGGGGATTGGGGAACTGAAGCTTTCTTT. Translating gives CASIPHGDWGTEAFF.

CDR3 sequence reads: CASSLPLRGVSYEQYF. CDR3 DNA sequence: TGTGCCAGCAGCTTACCATTGAGGGGGGTATCCTACGAGCAGTACTTC. The chain has TRBV7-2 and TRBJ2-7; the D gene could be TRBD1 or TRBD2 (6 bases each). Germline V gives CDR1 SGHTA, CDR2 FQGNSA. CDR3 size: 16 residues. V dropped 2 bases and J dropped 1 base, with 15 bases sitting between them. Combining the CDR3 with reference TRBV7-2 and TRBJ2-7 gives the whole variable domain GAGVSQSPSNKVTEKGKDVELRCDPISGHTALYWYRQSLGQGLEFLIYFQGNSAPDKSGLPSDRFSAERTGGSVSTLTIQRTQQEDSAVYLCASSLPLRGVSYEQYFGPGTRLTVT.

The chain employs TRBV20-1 and TRBJ2-1; TRBD2 agrees at 8 bases. V was clipped by 3 bases and J by 3 bases; unmatched bases: 7. The CDR3 extends over 15 amino acids. The germline V gene encodes CDR1 DFQATT and CDR2 SNEGSKA (reference sequence). The CDR3 sequence is CSARGERGRYNEQFF. The CDR3 coding sequence is TGCAGTGCTAGGGGCGAGCGGGGGCGCTACAATGAGCAGTTCTTC.

This chain links TRBV20-1 with TRBJ1-4; D is unclear. The CDR3 contains 17 residues. The ends were cut back, 0 bases at V and 6 bases at J, with 20 bases in the middle. Germline V gene sequence: CDR1 DFQATT, CDR2 SNEGSKA (reference sequence). The CDR3 region is CSARDGRGIQRDEKLFF. In DNA form, the CDR3 reads TGCAGTGCTAGAGATGGTCGAGGGATCCAGAGAGATGAAAAACTGTTTTTT.

The V and J genes are TRBV5-1 and TRBJ2-7; D uncertain. From germline, CDR1 is SGHRS and CDR2 YFSETQ. V was shortened by 0 bases and J by 6 bases, with 22 bases between the two germline ends. CDR3 length: 17 residues. CDR3 region: CASSLGSGRRPKAEQYF. In DNA form, the CDR3 reads TGCGCCAGCAGCTTGGGCTCGGGCAGGCGCCCGAAGGCCGAGCAGTACTTC.

This chain uses TRBV11-2 with TRBJ2-7; 7 bases match TRBD2. Germline assignment: CDR1 SGHAT and CDR2 FQNNGV. V was pared by 1 base and J by 0 bases, with 3 bases of the junction left unmatched. The CDR3 loop spans 15 amino acids. DNA of the CDR3: TGTGCCAGCAGCTTAGTTGAGCGGGACTCCTACGAGCAGTACTTC. Its translation is CASSLVERDSYEQYF.

The rearrangement uses TRBV18 and TRBJ1-3; the D is unclear. The CDR3 is 15 residues long. Trimming shortened V by 2 bases and J by 3 bases, and 11 bases separated the two germline ends. Germline values: CDR1 KGHSH, CDR2 LQKENI. The CDR3, as DNA: TGTGCCAGCTCACCAGAACACCTGTTTGGAAACACCATATATTTT. It is translated as CASSPEHLFGNTIYF.

This clonotype appeared a single time. This chain joins TRBV29-1 and TRBJ2-7, with 9 bases lining up with TRBD2. V shed 4 bases and J 2 bases; nucleotides not matched to a gene: 6. Germline CDR1 SQVTM, CDR2 ANQGSEA. This CDR3 region has 14 residues. Written as DNA, the CDR3 is TGCAGCGTTGTGGCGATAGCGGGAGCCTACGAGCAGTACTTC. It is translated as CSVVAIAGAYEQYF.

The chain couples TRBV20-1 to TRBJ2-5; no clear D gene. The germline CDR1 and CDR2 sequences are DFQATT and SNEGSKA (reference sequence). CDR3 length: 11 amino acids. Trimming removed 7 bases at V and 5 bases at J, with 11 bases between. CDR3 sequence: CSGYSRETQYF. The CDR3 bases are TGCAGTGGCTATTCAAGGGAGACCCAGTACTTC.

As regards this clonotype: Sequence at one end of the junction differs from germline and may be a read error. The chain joins TRBV11-2 to TRBJ2-3; either TRBD1 or TRBD2 may supply D (6 bases each). The CDR3 extends over 14 amino acids. Germline V gene data show CDR1 as SGHAT and CDR2 as FQNNGV. The CDR3 protein is CASRLGGLTDTRYF. DNA of the CDR3: TGTGCCAGCAGACTCGGGGGCCTCACAGATACGCGGTATTTT.

The CDR3 protein is CSVLRDENTEAFF. CDR3 bases: TGCAGCGTACTCAGGGACGAGAACACTGAAGCTTTCTTT. The chain carries TRBV29-1 and TRBJ1-1; TRBD1 is a possible D gene (5 bases). The CDR3 consists of 13 residues. CDR1 is SQVTM, CDR2 ANQGSEA, per germline. V lost 6 bases and J lost 1, with 12 bases in between.

The chain carries TRBV20-1 and TRBJ1-2; TRBD1 matches at 10 bases. Germline values: CDR1 DFQATT, CDR2 SNEGSKA (reference sequence). The CDR3 contains 15 residues. With V trimmed by 3 bases and J by 2 bases, 6 bases remained unmatched. The CDR3 nucleotides are TGCAGTGCTAGGTTTGGGACAGGGGCGAACTATGGCTACACCTTC. Translation: CSARFGTGANYGYTF.